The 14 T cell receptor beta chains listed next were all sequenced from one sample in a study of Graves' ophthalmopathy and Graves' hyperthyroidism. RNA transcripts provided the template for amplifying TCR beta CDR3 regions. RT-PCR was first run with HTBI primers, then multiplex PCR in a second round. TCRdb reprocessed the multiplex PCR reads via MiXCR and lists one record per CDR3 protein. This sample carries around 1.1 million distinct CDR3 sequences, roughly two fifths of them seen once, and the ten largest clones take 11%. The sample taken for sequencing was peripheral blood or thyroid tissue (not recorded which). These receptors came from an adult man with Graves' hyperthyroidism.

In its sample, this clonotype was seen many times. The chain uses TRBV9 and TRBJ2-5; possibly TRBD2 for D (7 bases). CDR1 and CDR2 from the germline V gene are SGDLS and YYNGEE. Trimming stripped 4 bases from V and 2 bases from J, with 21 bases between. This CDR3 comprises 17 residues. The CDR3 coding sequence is TGTGCCAGCAGCCCCAAACCGGGGGGCTTCGGACAAGAGACCCAGTACTTC. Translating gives CASSPKPGGFGQETQYF.

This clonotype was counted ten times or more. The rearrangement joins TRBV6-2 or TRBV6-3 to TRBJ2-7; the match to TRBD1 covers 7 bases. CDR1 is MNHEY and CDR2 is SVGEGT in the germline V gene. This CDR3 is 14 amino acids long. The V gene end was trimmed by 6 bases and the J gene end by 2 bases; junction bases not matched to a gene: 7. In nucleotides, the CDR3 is TGTGCCAGCAGCTCGGGACAGCAGACCTACGAGCAGTACTTC. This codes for CASSSGQQTYEQYF.

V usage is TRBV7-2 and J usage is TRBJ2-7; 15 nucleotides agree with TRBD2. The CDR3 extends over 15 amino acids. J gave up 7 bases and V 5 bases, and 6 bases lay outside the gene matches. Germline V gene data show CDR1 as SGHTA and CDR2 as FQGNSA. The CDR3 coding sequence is TGTGCCAGCAGCCAGGGGACTAGCGGGAGGCAGGAGCAGTACTTC. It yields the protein CASSQGTSGRQEQYF.

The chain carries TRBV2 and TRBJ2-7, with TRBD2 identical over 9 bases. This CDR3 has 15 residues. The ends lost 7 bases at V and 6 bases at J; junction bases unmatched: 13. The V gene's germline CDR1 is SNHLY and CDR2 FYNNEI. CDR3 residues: CASNDPASGVGEQYF. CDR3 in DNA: TGTGCCAGCAATGACCCGGCTAGCGGGGTGGGCGAGCAGTACTTC.

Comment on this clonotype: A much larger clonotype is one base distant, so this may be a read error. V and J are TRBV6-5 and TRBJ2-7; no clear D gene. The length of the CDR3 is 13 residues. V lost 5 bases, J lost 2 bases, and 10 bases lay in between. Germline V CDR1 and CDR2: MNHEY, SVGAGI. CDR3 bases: TGTGCCAGCAGTGAGGAGCTGACCTACGAGCAGTACTTC. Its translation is CASSEELTYEQYF.

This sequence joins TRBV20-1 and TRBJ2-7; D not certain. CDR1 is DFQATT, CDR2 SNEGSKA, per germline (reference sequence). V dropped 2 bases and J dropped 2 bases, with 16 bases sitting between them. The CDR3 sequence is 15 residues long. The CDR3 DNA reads TGCAGTGCTAGATCTGGCAACGGCAGACCCTACGAGCAGTACTTC. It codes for CSARSGNGRPYEQYF.

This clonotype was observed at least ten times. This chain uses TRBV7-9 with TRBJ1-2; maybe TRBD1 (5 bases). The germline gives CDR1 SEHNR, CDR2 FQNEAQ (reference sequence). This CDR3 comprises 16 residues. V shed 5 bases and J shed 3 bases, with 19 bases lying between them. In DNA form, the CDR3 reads TGTGCCAGCAGCGACCCGGTTCGGCAGGGCCACTATGGCTACACCTTC. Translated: CASSDPVRQGHYGYTF.

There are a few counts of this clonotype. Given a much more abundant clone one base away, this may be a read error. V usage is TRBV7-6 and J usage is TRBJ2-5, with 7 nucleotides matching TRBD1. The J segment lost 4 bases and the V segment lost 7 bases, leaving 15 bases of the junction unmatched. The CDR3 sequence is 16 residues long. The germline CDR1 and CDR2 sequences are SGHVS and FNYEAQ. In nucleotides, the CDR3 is TGTGCCAGCACCACAGTCCGAGGGGGCTTACGAGAGACCCAGTACTTC. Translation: CASTTVRGGLRETQYF.

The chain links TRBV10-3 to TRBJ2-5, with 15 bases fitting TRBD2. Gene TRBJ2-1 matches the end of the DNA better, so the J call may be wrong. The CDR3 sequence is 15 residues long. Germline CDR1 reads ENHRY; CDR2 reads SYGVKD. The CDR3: CASGLAGGPGDEQFF. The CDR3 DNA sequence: TGTGCCAGCGGACTAGCGGGAGGGCCGGGTGATGAGCAGTTCTTC.

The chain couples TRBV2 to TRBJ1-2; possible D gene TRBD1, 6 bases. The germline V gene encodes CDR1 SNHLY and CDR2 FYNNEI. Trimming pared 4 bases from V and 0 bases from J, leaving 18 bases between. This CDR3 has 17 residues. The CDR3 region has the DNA TGTGCCAGCAGTGTGGGACAAATGGAGGGGGCTAACTATGGCTACACCTTC. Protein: CASSVGQMEGANYGYTF.

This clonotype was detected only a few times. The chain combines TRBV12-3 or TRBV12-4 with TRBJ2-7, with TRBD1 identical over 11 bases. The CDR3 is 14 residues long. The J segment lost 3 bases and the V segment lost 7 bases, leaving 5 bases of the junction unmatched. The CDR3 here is CASNTGTGGYEQYF. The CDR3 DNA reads TGTGCCAGCAACACCGGGACAGGGGGCTACGAGCAGTACTTC.

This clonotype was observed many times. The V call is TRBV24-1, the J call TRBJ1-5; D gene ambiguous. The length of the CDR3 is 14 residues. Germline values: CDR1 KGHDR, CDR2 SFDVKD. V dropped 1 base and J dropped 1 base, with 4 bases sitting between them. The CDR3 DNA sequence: TGTGCCACCAGTGATTTCCACAGCAATCAGCCCCAGCATTTT. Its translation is CATSDFHSNQPQHF.

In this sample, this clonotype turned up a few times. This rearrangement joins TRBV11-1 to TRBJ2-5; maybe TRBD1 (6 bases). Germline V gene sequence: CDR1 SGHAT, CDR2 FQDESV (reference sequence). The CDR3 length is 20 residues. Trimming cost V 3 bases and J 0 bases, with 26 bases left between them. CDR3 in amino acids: CASSFTGADRTARNQETQYF. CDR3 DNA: TGTGCCAGCAGCTTTACTGGGGCGGATCGGACAGCTAGAAACCAAGAGACCCAGTACTTC.

In DNA, the CDR3 is TGCGCCAGCGTATCGGGACAGTCCTATGGCTACACCTTC. Its translation is CASVSGQSYGYTF. This rearrangement joins TRBV10-2 to TRBJ1-2; 7 bases map to TRBD1. The CDR3 spans 13 residues. Germline trimming cut 8 bases from V and 4 bases from J; bases unmatched to any gene: 7. Germline V CDR1 and CDR2: WSHSY, SAAADI.